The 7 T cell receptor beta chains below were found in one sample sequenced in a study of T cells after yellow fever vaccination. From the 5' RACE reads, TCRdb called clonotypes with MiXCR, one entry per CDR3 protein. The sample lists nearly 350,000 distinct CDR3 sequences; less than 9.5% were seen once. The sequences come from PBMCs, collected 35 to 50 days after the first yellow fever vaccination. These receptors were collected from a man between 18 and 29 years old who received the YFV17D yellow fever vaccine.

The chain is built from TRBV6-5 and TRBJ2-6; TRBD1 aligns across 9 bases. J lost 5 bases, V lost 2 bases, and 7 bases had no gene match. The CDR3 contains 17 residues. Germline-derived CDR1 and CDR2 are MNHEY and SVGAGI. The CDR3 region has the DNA TGTGCCAGCAGTTACCCGCGGGACAGGGTTCGGGCCAACGTCCTGACTTTC. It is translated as CASSYPRDRVRANVLTF.

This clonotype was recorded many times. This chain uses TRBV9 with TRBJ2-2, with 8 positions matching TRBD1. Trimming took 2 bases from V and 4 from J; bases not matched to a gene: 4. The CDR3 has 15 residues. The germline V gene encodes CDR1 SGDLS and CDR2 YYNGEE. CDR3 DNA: TGTGCCAGCAGCGTTCAGGGGGCGGGCACCGGGGAGCTGTTTTTT. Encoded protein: CASSVQGAGTGELFF.

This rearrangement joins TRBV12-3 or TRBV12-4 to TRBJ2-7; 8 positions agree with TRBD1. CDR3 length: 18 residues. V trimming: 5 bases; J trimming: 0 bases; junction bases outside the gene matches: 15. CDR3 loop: CASSPLSGQGYNSYEQYF. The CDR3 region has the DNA TGTGCCAGCAGTCCCCTTTCCGGACAGGGATACAACTCCTACGAGCAGTACTTC.

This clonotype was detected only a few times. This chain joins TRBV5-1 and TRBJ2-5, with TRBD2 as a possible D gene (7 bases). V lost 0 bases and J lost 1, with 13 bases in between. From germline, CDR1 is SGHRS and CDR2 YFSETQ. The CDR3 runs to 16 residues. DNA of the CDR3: TGCGCCAGCAGCTTGGTCGGGGGGCGTCTCCAAGAGACCCAGTACTTC. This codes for CASSLVGGRLQETQYF.

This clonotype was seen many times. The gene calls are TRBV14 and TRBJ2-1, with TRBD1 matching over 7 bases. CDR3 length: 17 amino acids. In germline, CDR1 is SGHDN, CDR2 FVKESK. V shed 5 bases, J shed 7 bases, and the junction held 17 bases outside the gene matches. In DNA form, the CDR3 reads TGTGCCAGCAGCTGGCGTCCGACAGGGCTCGTGAGAAATGAGCAGTTCTTC. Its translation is CASSWRPTGLVRNEQFF.

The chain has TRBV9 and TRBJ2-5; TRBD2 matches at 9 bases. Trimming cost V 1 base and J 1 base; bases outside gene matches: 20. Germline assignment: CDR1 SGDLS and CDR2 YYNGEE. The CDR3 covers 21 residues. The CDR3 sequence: CASSVSTPRGPYSGGQETQYF. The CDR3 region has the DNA TGTGCCAGCAGCGTATCCACACCTCGAGGACCCTATAGCGGGGGCCAAGAGACCCAGTACTTC.

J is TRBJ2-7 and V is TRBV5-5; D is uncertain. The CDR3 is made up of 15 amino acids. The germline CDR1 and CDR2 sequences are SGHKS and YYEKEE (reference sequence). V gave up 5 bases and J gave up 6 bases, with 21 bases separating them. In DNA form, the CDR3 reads TGTGCCAGCAGGTCTGAAGGCGGACCCTCCCCCGAGCAGTACGTC. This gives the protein CASRSEGGPSPEQYV.